Listed below are T cell receptor beta chains from one sample, sequenced in a study of blood T cell repertoires in COVID-19. Produced via immunoSEQ multiplex PCR; TCRdb's table is partial and in-frame only. The repertoire includes about 170,000 clones, about 85% of them detected once, and around 6.5% sits in the top ten. Material for sequencing was peripheral blood. The receptors were gathered from a woman of 80 years or more in a cohort sampled during active or convalescent COVID-19. Both conserved end residues are part of each CDR3. D genes are given only for firm matches. Clone size is not always given. Where it is, it says once, few, many or a class for expanded clones.

abundance	d_gene	j_gene	v_gene	CDR3nt	CDR3aa
.	TRBD1	TRBJ2-1	TRBV6-4	TGTGCCAGCAGCTGGGGACAGGGACCACTTAATGAGCAGTTCTTC	CASSWGQGPLNEQFF
.	.	TRBJ1-1	TRBV6-2/TRBV6-3	TGTGCCAGCAGTTACCATCGAGCTGAAGCTTTCTTT	CASSYHRAEAFF
.	TRBD2	TRBJ2-3	TRBV4-2	TGTGCCAGCAGCCGGACAGGGACTAGCGGGAGCACAGATACGCAGTATTTT	CASSRTGTSGSTDTQYF
.	.	TRBJ2-3	TRBV12-3/TRBV12-4	TGTGCCAGCAGACGCGCAGATACGCAGTATTTT	CASRRADTQYF
.	TRBD1	TRBJ1-1	TRBV5-5	TGTGCCAGCACCCGAAGTTATCGCCAGGACAGGCAGAACACTGAAGCTTTCTTT	CASTRSYRQDRQNTEAFF
.	TRBD1	TRBJ2-1	TRBV6-2/TRBV6-3	TGTGCCAGCAGTTACCCTCCGACAGGGAGCGATGAGCAGTTCTTC	CASSYPPTGSDEQFF
.	TRBD2	TRBJ2-3	TRBV19	TGTGCCAGTAGTACTAGCGGGGGGGCCGGTACGCAGTATTTT	CASSTSGGAGTQYF
.	TRBD2	TRBJ2-3	TRBV6-5	TGTGCCAGCACCGCGGGCGGGAGTTATACGCAGTATTTT	CASTAGGSYTQYF
.	.	TRBJ1-2	TRBV20-1	TGCAGTGCTAGTTCGACAAAGGCCGGTTACTATGGCTACACCTTC	CSASSTKAGYYGYTF
.	.	TRBJ1-5	TRBV28	TGTGCCAGCAGCCCGTGGCGTGGAGGCAATCAGCCCCAGCATTTT	CASSPWRGGNQPQHF
.	.	TRBJ2-7	TRBV7-2	TGTGCCAGCAGCTTGACCCGGACGGGGATAGGCTACGAGCAGTACTTC	CASSLTRTGIGYEQYF
few	TRBD2	TRBJ2-3	TRBV5-4	TGTGCCAGCAGCCCGCGGGGGGGCCTCACAGATACGCAGTATTTT	CASSPRGGLTDTQYF
.	.	TRBJ1-4	TRBV3-1/TRBV3-2	TGTGCCAGCAGCCAAGATCCAAGCGTAGGCGGAGGGGAAAAACTGTTTTTT	CASSQDPSVGGGEKLFF
.	.	TRBJ2-7	TRBV11-3	TGTGCCAGCAGCTTAGTTAGGGGGACCTACGAGCAGTACTTC	CASSLVRGTYEQYF
.	.	TRBJ2-6	TRBV2	TGTGCCAGCAGTGAAGCGAGGACAGGGGCCAACGTCCTGACTTTC	CASSEARTGANVLTF
.	.	TRBJ1-6	TRBV30	TGTGCCTGGGCCTTTCCGGGACTGGGAAATTCACCCCTCCACTTT	CAWAFPGLGNSPLHF
.	TRBD2	TRBJ2-3	TRBV24-1	TGTGCCACCAGTGATCCCCCGGGACTAGCGGGAAACACAGATACGCAGTATTTT	CATSDPPGLAGNTDTQYF
.	TRBD2	TRBJ2-3	TRBV5-4	TGTGCCAGCAGCCTTAGGACTAGCGGGGGCCCAACAGATACGCAGTATTTT	CASSLRTSGGPTDTQYF
.	.	TRBJ1-1	TRBV6-5	TGTGCCAGCAATCACAGGGTTCCGAACACTGAAGCTTTCTTT	CASNHRVPNTEAFF
.	.	TRBJ1-3	TRBV29-1	TGCAGCGGCATCTACCAAGGGGGAGAGAGCTCTGGAAACACCATATATTTT	CSGIYQGGESSGNTIYF
.	.	TRBJ1-2	TRBV5-6	TGTGCCAGCAGCTTTCTAAACTATGGCTACACCTTC	CASSFLNYGYTF
.	.	TRBJ2-3	TRBV15	TGTGCCACCAGCAGCCTTCGAGATACGCAGTATTTT	CATSSLRDTQYF
once	.	TRBJ1-1	TRBV24-1	TGTGCCTCCCAGGGGCAGGTACCGAACACTGAAGCTTTCTTT	CASQGQVPNTEAFF
.	.	TRBJ1-2	TRBV19	TGTGCCAGTAGTATAGGGGGAGTAACCTCCTACTATGGCTACACCTTC	CASSIGGVTSYYGYTF
.	.	TRBJ2-3	TRBV27	TGTGCCAGCAGGACTACTGGCACAGATACGCAGTATTTT	CASRTTGTDTQYF
.	TRBD1	TRBJ1-5	TRBV5-5	TGTGCCAGCAGCTGGGGACAGGGAGGTGGTCAGCCCCAGCATTTT	CASSWGQGGGQPQHF
.	.	TRBJ1-2	TRBV10-3	TGTGCCATCAGTGGCGAGTCTTTGGGGGGTGGCTACACCTTC	CAISGESLGGGYTF
.	.	TRBJ2-5	TRBV5-1	TGCGCCAGCACCCCTGGGGGGAACGACCCCCCTTCGACCCAGTACTTC	CASTPGGNDPPSTQYF
.	.	TRBJ1-3	TRBV5-8	TGTGCCAGCAGCTTGGATGGGGGGTTCCTCTCTGGAAACACCATATATTTT	CASSLDGGFLSGNTIYF
.	.	TRBJ2-1	TRBV12-3/TRBV12-4	TGTGCCAGCACCCTGATACAGGGTTATGAGCAGTTCTTC	CASTLIQGYEQFF
.	.	TRBJ2-1	TRBV21-1	TGTGCCAGCAGCAAAGGCCGGCTAAGCGGCTACAATGAGCAGTTCTTC	CASSKGRLSGYNEQFF
.	TRBD1	TRBJ2-1	TRBV27	TGTGCCAGCCGACAGGGGGCTGGCTCCTACAATGAGCAGTTCTTC	CASRQGAGSYNEQFF
.	.	TRBJ2-4	TRBV7-2	TGTGCCAGCAGCGAGGGGGGGCAGGTGGACATTCAGTACTTC	CASSEGGQVDIQYF
once	.	TRBJ1-2	TRBV9	TGTGCCAGCAGCGTAGATAGACACCCCTCAGGCTACACCTTC	CASSVDRHPSGYTF
.	TRBD1	TRBJ1-4	TRBV27	TGTGCCAGCAGTCTTGGGTGGAGGGGGCGTCTGTTTTTT	CASSLGWRGRLFF
.	TRBD2	TRBJ2-3	TRBV7-2	TGTGCCAGCAGCTTAGTGGAGACTAGCGGGTTCGGGGCAGATACGCAGTATTTT	CASSLVETSGFGADTQYF
.	.	TRBJ2-1	TRBV10-3	TGTGCCATCAGTGAGTCGAGCTTGGGGCGGCGGAACTCCTACAATGAGCAGTTCTTC	CAISESSLGRRNSYNEQFF
.	.	TRBJ1-5	TRBV6-1	TGTGCCAGCAGTGAACGTAGACAAGTCAGCAATCAGCCCCAGCATTTT	CASSERRQVSNQPQHF
.	TRBD1	TRBJ1-1	TRBV5-4	TGTGCCAGCAGCCGGGGACAGCTCAACACTGAAGCTTTCTTT	CASSRGQLNTEAFF
.	.	TRBJ1-4	TRBV10-3	TGTGCCATCAGTGAATCGGTCTCTAATGAAAAACTGTTTTTT	CAISESVSNEKLFF
.	TRBD2	TRBJ2-3	TRBV14	TGTGCCAGCAGCCCCGGACTAGCGGGCATCACAGATACGCAGTATTTT	CASSPGLAGITDTQYF
.	.	TRBJ2-3	TRBV9	TGTGCCAGCAGCGTAGGGCCAGATACGCAGTATTTT	CASSVGPDTQYF
.	TRBD1	TRBJ1-1	TRBV7-6	TGTGCCAGCAGCTTAGAAACAGGGGCGAACACTGAAGCTTTCTTT	CASSLETGANTEAFF
.	.	TRBJ2-7	TRBV5-5	TGTGCCAGCAGCCCTATGGGCTTCCCTCGCGAGCAGTACTTC	CASSPMGFPREQYF
once	.	TRBJ2-1	TRBV4-2	TGTGCCAGCAGCCAAGATATCACGGTCTCCTACAATGAGCAGTTCTTC	CASSQDITVSYNEQFF
.	TRBD1	TRBJ1-5	TRBV3-1/TRBV3-2	TGTGCCAGCAGCCAAGGGACAGGGGGCGACCAGCCCCAGCATTTT	CASSQGTGGDQPQHF
.	TRBD1	TRBJ2-3	TRBV18	TGTGCCAGCTCACCGCGGACAGGGGCGGCCACAGATACGCAGTATTTT	CASSPRTGAATDTQYF
.	TRBD1	TRBJ1-2	TRBV5-1	TGCGCCAGCAGCTTGATGACAGGGGATAACTATGGCTACACCTTC	CASSLMTGDNYGYTF
.	TRBD1	TRBJ2-7	TRBV2	TGTGCCGGACCGGGACAGGGGGACTACGAGCAGTACTTC	CAGPGQGDYEQYF
.	.	TRBJ2-1	TRBV11-2	TGTGCCAGCAGCGCGCCGGGACTGCTGGGGTACAATGAGCAGTTCTTC	CASSAPGLLGYNEQFF
.	.	TRBJ2-1	TRBV11-2	TGTGCCAGCAGCTTAGATCTGTTACTAGCATGGGCAGTCAATGAGCAGTTCTTC	CASSLDLLLAWAVNEQFF
few	.	TRBJ2-1	TRBV11-3	TGTGCCAGCAGCGTGGACTTGAGCTCCTACAATGAGCAGTTCTTC	CASSVDLSSYNEQFF
.	.	TRBJ2-5	TRBV18	TGTGCCAGCTCAGCAGGGGAAGAGACCCAGTACTTC	CASSAGEETQYF
.	TRBD1	TRBJ2-7	TRBV10-3	TGTGCCATCAGTAGTGACAGGGTTGTGTCGGCGGTCTACGAGCAGTACTTC	CAISSDRVVSAVYEQYF
.	.	TRBJ2-3	TRBV21-1	TGTGCCAGCAGCAAAGCGGAAGGGACTAGGTGTCAAGATACGCAGTATTTT	CASSKAEGTRCQDTQYF